This entry lists 22 T cell receptor beta chains sequenced from one sample in a study of T cells in Graves' hyperthyroidism and ophthalmopathy. Amplified TCR beta CDR3 regions derived from RNA transcripts. TCR CDR3 underwent first-round RT-PCR with the HTBI primer set. TCRdb independently ran MiXCR on the multiplex PCR reads; one entry per CDR3 protein. The data contain about 380,000 distinct CDR3 sequences, 13% of them singletons. Specimen: blood. Receptor source: a man younger than 45 with Graves' hyperthyroidism that later progressed to Graves' ophthalmopathy.

This clonotype was observed many times. This chain connects TRBV28 to TRBJ1-5; tentative D call: TRBD1 (5 bases). The ends were cut back, 1 base at V and 0 bases at J, with 10 bases in the middle. The CDR3 extends over 16 amino acids. The germline V gene encodes CDR1 MDHEN and CDR2 SYDVKM. The CDR3 DNA reads as TGTGCCAGCAGTTTATATGGGGGAAATAGCAATCAGCCCCAGCATTTT. It encodes CASSLYGGNSNQPQHF. Full variable domain (outside the CDR3, taken from reference TRBV28 and TRBJ1-5): DVKVTQSSRYLVKRTGEKVFLECVQDMDHENMFWYRQDPGLGLRLIYFSYDVKMKEKGDIPEGYSVSREKKERFSLILESASTNQTSMYLCASSLYGGNSNQPQHFGDGTRLSIL.

This clonotype was counted at least ten times. The V call is TRBV20-1, the J call TRBJ2-7; tentative D call: TRBD1 (6 bases). V was cut by 5 bases and J by 2 bases, with 13 bases left in between. The CDR3 has 13 amino acids. Germline V gene data show CDR1 as DFQATT and CDR2 as SNEGSKA (reference sequence). The CDR3 sequence: CSAPGVRTYEQYF. The CDR3 DNA follows: TGCAGTGCTCCAGGGGTTAGGACCTACGAGCAGTACTTC.

This clonotype has at least ten counts. V and J are TRBV2 and TRBJ1-2; D is ambiguous. The germline V gene has CDR1 SNHLY and CDR2 FYNNEI. This CDR3 has 14 amino acids. V dropped 0 bases and J dropped 8 bases, with 13 bases sitting between them. CDR3 sequence: CASSEAGHIRGYTF. Written as DNA, the CDR3 is TGTGCCAGCAGTGAAGCAGGTCATATTCGCGGCTACACCTTC.

The chain recombines TRBV19 with TRBJ1-1; D is unclear. The CDR3 has 13 amino acids. Trimming stripped 3 bases from V and 2 bases from J, with 7 bases between. The germline CDR1 and CDR2 sequences are LNHDA and SQIVND (reference sequence). For the CDR3, the DNA is TGTGCCAGTAGTATGGGGATAAACACTGAAGCTTTCTTT. Translating it yields CASSMGINTEAFF.

This chain connects TRBV29-1 to TRBJ2-3, with 8 bases aligning to TRBD2. The CDR3 is 14 residues long. V dropped 3 bases and J dropped 2; count of bases not matched to a gene: 4. CDR1 is SQVTM, CDR2 ANQGSEA, per germline. The chain's CDR3 is CSVDTGGITDTQYF. DNA of the CDR3: TGCAGCGTTGACACGGGGGGGATCACAGATACGCAGTATTTT.

This clonotype was detected many times. DNA of the CDR3: TGCGCGCGGGCCCGAACGATTGCTGATACGCAGTATTTT. It specifies CARARTIADTQYF. J is TRBJ2-3 and V is TRBV20-1; tentative D call: TRBD2 (5 bases). The CDR3 has 13 residues. In germline, CDR1 is DFQATT, CDR2 SNEGSKA (reference sequence).

The gene calls are TRBV28 and TRBJ2-5; D may be TRBD2 (6 bases). Germline CDR1 reads MDHEN; CDR2 reads SYDVKM. Trimming stripped 6 bases from V and 0 bases from J, with 11 bases between. CDR3 length: 14 amino acids. CDR3 nucleotide sequence: TGTGCCAGCAGGGACTATTGGTACCAAGAGACCCAGTACTTC. It is translated as CASRDYWYQETQYF.

This clonotype has only a few counts. The chain recombines TRBV30 with TRBJ2-6, with D perhaps matching TRBD1 (6 bases). This CDR3 spans 14 amino acids. Per germline, CDR1 GTSNPN and CDR2 SVGIG (reference sequence). Trimming left V 6 bases short and J 0 bases short, with 9 bases between. CDR3 in amino acids: CACPQGSGANVLTF. The CDR3 DNA follows: TGTGCCTGCCCACAGGGCTCTGGGGCCAACGTCCTGACTTTC.

This clonotype was counted many times. The chain is built from TRBV6-1 and TRBJ2-1; TRBD2 agrees at 7 bases. The CDR3 is made up of 15 amino acids. CDR1 is MNHNS, CDR2 SASEGT, per germline. V trimming: 5 bases; J trimming: 2 bases; junction bases outside the gene matches: 6. The CDR3 DNA reads TGTGCCAGCAGTTCGTCTAGCGGCACCTACAATGAGCAGTTCTTC. It encodes CASSSSSGTYNEQFF.

This clonotype was picked up many times. This chain joins TRBV7-9 and TRBJ1-1; 10 bases fit TRBD1. CDR3 length: 15 amino acids. Germline CDR1 and CDR2: SEHNR and FQNEAQ (reference sequence). The V gene end was trimmed by 5 bases and the J gene end by 11 bases; junction bases not matched to a gene: 14. The CDR3 protein is CASSPTRQGAKRAFF. The CDR3 nucleotides read TGTGCCAGCAGCCCCACCCGACAGGGGGCAAAGCGCGCTTTCTTT.

A note on this clonotype: One junction end disagrees with the germline gene, perhaps due to a read error. The chain is built from TRBV5-1 and TRBJ2-2; either TRBD1 or TRBD2 may supply D (5 bases each). CDR1 SGHRS and CDR2 YFSETQ come from the germline V gene. This CDR3 comprises 13 residues. CDR3 sequence: CASRGTYTEELFF. The CDR3 bases are TGCGCCAGCAGGGGGACCTACACCGAGGAGCTGTTTTTT.

In regard to this clonotype: The junction differs from germline at one of its ends, possibly a read error. The chain combines TRBV20-1 with TRBJ1-2, with 7 bases fitting TRBD1. This CDR3 comprises 16 residues. Germline CDR1 is DFQATT and CDR2 is SNEGSKA (reference sequence). The CDR3 nucleotides read TGCAGTGCTAGGGACCCGGACAGGCAAGCTAACTATGGCCACACCTTC. This encodes CSARDPDRQANYGHTF.

This clonotype was counted at least ten times. The chain is built from TRBV20-1 and TRBJ2-1; D gene uncertain. V gave up 2 bases and J gave up 3 bases, with 14 bases separating them. Looked up from germline, CDR1 is DFQATT and CDR2 is SNEGSKA (reference sequence). CDR3 length: 15 residues. CDR3 region: CSARMLENIYNEQFF. CDR3 bases: TGCAGTGCTAGAATGCTAGAGAATATCTACAATGAGCAGTTCTTC.

This clonotype was recorded at least ten times. The chain links TRBV7-8 to TRBJ2-7; the match to TRBD2 covers 11 bases. With V trimmed by 2 bases and J by 6 bases, 3 bases remained unmatched. The CDR3 is 14 amino acids. Germline assignment: CDR1 SGHVS and CDR2 FQNEAQ. The CDR3 sequence: CASSLIAGGLEQYF. The CDR3 DNA is TGTGCCAGCAGCTTAATAGCGGGGGGGCTCGAGCAGTACTTC.

This clonotype was detected ten times or more. This rearrangement joins TRBV27 to TRBJ2-7, with D perhaps assigned TRBD1 or TRBD2 (7 bases each). The CDR3 sequence is 16 residues long. Germline CDR1 MNHEY, CDR2 SMNVEV (reference sequence). V dropped 6 bases and J dropped 0 bases, with 18 bases sitting between them. The CDR3 coding sequence is TGTGCCAGCAGGAAACCAGGGGGGGGGAGCTCCTACGAGCAGTACTTC. Its translation is CASRKPGGGSSYEQYF.

This clonotype was found many times. The rearrangement joins TRBV6-1 to TRBJ1-1; the D gene is possibly TRBD1 (5 bases). Germline assignment: CDR1 MNHNS and CDR2 SASEGT. The CDR3 extends over 18 amino acids. V gave up 2 bases and J gave up 4 bases, with 23 bases separating them. The CDR3 DNA reads as TGTGCCAGCAGTGAAAGGTTCTGGCAGGGACCGGTGGGCACTGAAGCTTTCTTT. It codes for CASSERFWQGPVGTEAFF.

The gene calls are TRBV2 and TRBJ1-6; TRBD1 aligns across 12 bases. This CDR3 is 12 amino acids long. Germline V lookup: CDR1 SNHLY, CDR2 FYNNEI. Trimming took 8 bases from V and 10 from J; bases not matched to a gene: 0. The CDR3 here is CASGTGGSPLHF. CDR3 in DNA: TGTGCCAGCGGGACAGGGGGCTCACCCCTCCACTTT.

This clonotype was counted only a few times. The rearrangement uses TRBV5-1 and TRBJ2-1, with D tentatively TRBD2 (7 bases). Germline CDR1 is SGHRS and CDR2 is YFSETQ. V shed 1 base and J shed 4 bases, with 15 bases lying between them. CDR3 length equals 16 residues. The DNA of the CDR3 is TGCGCCAGCAGCTTGTTGTCGGGGGGCTTATACAATGAGCAGTTCTTC. Translating gives CASSLLSGGLYNEQFF.

This clonotype was detected many times. The rearrangement links TRBV15 to TRBJ1-2, with D uncertain. The CDR3 sequence is 16 residues long. Trimming cost V 4 bases and J 0 bases, with 15 bases left between them. Germline CDR1 and CDR2: LNHNV and YYDKDF (reference sequence). CDR3: CATSISLAVANYGYTF. The CDR3 bases are TGTGCCACCAGCATCTCGCTGGCCGTAGCTAACTATGGCTACACCTTC.

The chain recombines TRBV12-3 or TRBV12-4 with TRBJ2-1; D gene uncertain. This CDR3 region has 15 residues. V shed 5 bases and J shed 3 bases, with 14 bases lying between them. The CDR3 spells CASSIGHWVYNEQFF. The CDR3 DNA follows: TGTGCCAGCAGTATAGGGCATTGGGTCTACAATGAGCAGTTCTTC.

This clonotype was seen many times. The rearrangement joins TRBV12-3 or TRBV12-4 to TRBJ1-5; a possible D gene is TRBD1 (6 bases). This CDR3 comprises 14 residues. V was shortened by 6 bases and J by 3 bases, with 12 bases between the two germline ends. The CDR3 DNA is TGTGCCAGCAGCAAGGACAGTCCCAATCAGCCCCAGCATTTT. It translates to CASSKDSPNQPQHF.

This clonotype turned up a few times. As DNA, the CDR3 is TGTGCCAGCAGTGAATTGGGACAGGGTGGAATCGGGGAGCTGTTTTTT. Its protein is CASSELGQGGIGELFF. The chain has TRBV2 and TRBJ2-2; 9 bases are shared with TRBD1. CDR3 size: 16 residues. Germline-derived CDR1 and CDR2 are SNHLY and FYNNEI. V shed 2 bases, J shed 7 bases, and the junction held 8 bases outside the gene matches.